This T cell receptor (beta chain) was sequenced in a study of blood T cell repertoires in COVID-19. As for the study in general: PBMCs, B-cell-depleted T cells, or T cells provided the cDNA or gDNA that made up the material.

Here immunoSEQ multiplex PCR was the method, and the copy in TCRdb shows in-frame clones only, minus some. The sample lists 70,000 to 95,000 clones; roughly 88% were seen once. The germline CDR1 and CDR2 sequences are SGDLS and YYNGEE. V gave up 0 bases and J gave up 4 bases, with 15 bases separating them. This CDR3 is built from 16 residues. The chain has TRBV9 and TRBJ2-3; no definite D call. This clonotype was obtained from a woman aged 70-85 years with acute or convalescent COVID-19. The source material was peripheral blood. The CDR3 nucleotides are TGTGCCAGCAGCGTAGAGATAACGGGTATCGCAGATACGCAGTATTTT. Amino acids: CASSVEITGIADTQYF. Using reference TRBV9 and TRBJ2-3 for the parts outside the CDR3, the full variable domain is DSGVTQTPKHLITATGQRVTLRCSPRSGDLSVYWYQQSLDQGLQFLIQYYNGEERAKGNILERFSAQQFPDLHSELNLSSLELGDSALYFCASSVEITGIADTQYFGPGTRLTVL.